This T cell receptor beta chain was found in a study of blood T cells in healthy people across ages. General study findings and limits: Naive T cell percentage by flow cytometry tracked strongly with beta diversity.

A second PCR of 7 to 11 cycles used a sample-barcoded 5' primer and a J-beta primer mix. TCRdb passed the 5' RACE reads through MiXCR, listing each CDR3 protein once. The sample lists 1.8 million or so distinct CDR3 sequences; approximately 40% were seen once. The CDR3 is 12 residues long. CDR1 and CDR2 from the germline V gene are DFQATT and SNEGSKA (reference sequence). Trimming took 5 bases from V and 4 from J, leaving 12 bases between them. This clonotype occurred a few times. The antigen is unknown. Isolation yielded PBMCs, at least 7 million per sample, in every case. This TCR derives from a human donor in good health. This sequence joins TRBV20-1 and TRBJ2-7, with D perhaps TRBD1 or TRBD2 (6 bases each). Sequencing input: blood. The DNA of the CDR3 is TGCAGTGCTCGCGGGACAACTTACGAGCAGTACTTC. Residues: CSARGTTYEQYF.